These 16 T cell receptor beta chains share one sample of origin, sequenced in a study of low-dose radiotherapy and immunotherapy resistance in tumors. Alpha- and beta-chain coverage of first-strand cDNA came from TRAV- and TRBV-specific primers. Over 20 PCR cycles, TCRs were amplified from a constant-region primer and V-primer adapter. TCRdb passed the reads through MiXCR, listing each CDR3 protein once. The table includes 13,000 to 15,000 distinct CDR3 sequences, around 75% detected once. The receptors were gathered from a human donor with advanced metastatic prostate, ovarian, gallbladder or colorectal cancer (not recorded which). This table probably holds off-target reads from a library built for another chain.

The J gene is TRBJ1-2, the V gene TRBV5-6, with D unresolved. The CDR3 consists of 14 residues. In germline, CDR1 is SGHDT, CDR2 YYEEEE. V was cut by 0 bases and J by 7 bases, with 13 bases left in between. CDR3 sequence (DNA): TGTGCCAGCAGCTTGGCCGACGAGTACAGTGGCTACACCTTC. Amino acid sequence: CASSLADEYSGYTF.

This rearrangement joins TRBV5-1 to TRBJ1-3; no clear D gene. Germline CDR1 and CDR2: SGHRS and YFSETQ. Trimming removed 5 bases at V and 0 bases at J, with 12 bases between. The CDR3 spans 15 residues. The CDR3 region is CASRPEPSSGNTIYF. The DNA of the CDR3 is TGCGCCAGCAGGCCGGAACCTTCCTCTGGAAACACCATATATTTT.

This chain links TRBV6-1 with TRBJ2-3; 8 bases agree with TRBD2. The V gene's germline CDR1 is MNHNS and CDR2 SASEGT. V dropped 5 bases and J dropped 0; count of bases not matched to a gene: 7. This CDR3 contains 16 residues. CDR3: CASSRGGRISTDTQYF. CDR3 in DNA: TGTGCCAGCAGTCGGGGGGGCAGGATCAGCACAGATACGCAGTATTTT.

This clonotype was recorded a few times. This chain joins TRBV6-2 or TRBV6-3 and TRBJ1-1; the D is unclear. V dropped 3 bases and J dropped 0 bases, with 11 bases sitting between them. Germline V gene data show CDR1 as MNHEY and CDR2 as SVGEGT. The CDR3 has 15 amino acids. CDR3 in DNA: TGTGCCAGCAGTTATGCACCGGCACTGAACACTGAAGCTTTCTTT. Translation gives CASSYAPALNTEAFF.

This clonotype was seen more than once but under ten times. The chain uses TRBV11-2 and TRBJ2-5; TRBD2 aligns across 13 bases. Germline values: CDR1 SGHAT, CDR2 FQNNGV. J lost 5 bases, V lost 3 bases, and 6 bases had no gene match. The CDR3 has 16 amino acids. The CDR3 is CASSLGTSGDAETQYF. Written as DNA, the CDR3 is TGTGCCAGCAGCTTGGGGACTAGCGGGGATGCGGAGACCCAGTACTTC.

This clonotype turned up a few times. The chain is built from TRBV5-1 and TRBJ2-1, with TRBD2 matching over 8 bases. The germline CDR1 and CDR2 sequences are SGHRS and YFSETQ. V dropped 6 bases and J dropped 1; count of bases not matched to a gene: 6. This CDR3 comprises 15 residues. The CDR3 bases are TGCGCCAGCACCACACTAGCGGCGTCCTACAATGAGCAGTTCTTC. Protein: CASTTLAASYNEQFF.

The table lists this clonotype with a few counts. V gene TRBV4-2 combines with J gene TRBJ2-1; no firm D call. The CDR3 extends over 14 amino acids. The V and J ends lost 0 bases and 6 bases respectively, with 9 bases between them. Germline assignment: CDR1 LGHNA and CDR2 YNFKEQ. CDR3 region: CASSQESLGNEQFF. The CDR3 DNA reads TGTGCCAGCAGCCAAGAGAGTCTAGGCAATGAGCAGTTCTTC.

This chain connects TRBV7-8 to TRBJ2-2; D unclear. Deletions cut 4 bases from V and 4 bases from J, with 10 bases between. Germline V lookup: CDR1 SGHVS, CDR2 FQNEAQ. The CDR3 contains 14 residues. CDR3 in DNA: TGTGCCAGCAGCTCGGCAGAGATCACCGGGGAGCTGTTTTTT. Encoded protein: CASSSAEITGELFF.

The chain recombines TRBV30 with TRBJ1-1; no clear D. Germline V gene sequence: CDR1 GTSNPN, CDR2 SVGIG (reference sequence). Trimming cost V 5 bases and J 8 bases, with 12 bases left between them. This CDR3 comprises 11 residues. CDR3 protein: CAWGRFVEAFF. The CDR3 DNA follows: TGTGCCTGGGGGAGGTTTGTCGAAGCTTTCTTT.

The V call is TRBV5-4, the J call TRBJ1-2; D is ambiguous. Germline-derived CDR1 and CDR2 are SGHNT and YYREEE (reference sequence). The CDR3 is 14 amino acids. The V gene lost 0 bases and the J gene lost 1 base, with 7 bases spanning the gap. CDR3 sequence: CASSLAGSNYGYTF. In DNA, the CDR3 is TGTGCCAGCAGCTTGGCCGGGAGTAACTATGGCTACACCTTC.

The gene calls are TRBV6-1 and TRBJ2-7, with 7 bases aligning to TRBD1. CDR3 length: 13 residues. V shed 6 bases, J shed 0 bases, and the junction held 2 bases outside the gene matches. The germline V gene encodes CDR1 MNHNS and CDR2 SASEGT. The CDR3 DNA reads as TGTGCCAGCAGCGGGACAGTCTCCTACGAGCAGTACTTC. It yields the protein CASSGTVSYEQYF.

V gene TRBV2 combines with J gene TRBJ1-6; TRBD1 agrees at 7 bases. V trimming: 7 bases; J trimming: 7 bases; junction bases outside the gene matches: 7. CDR1 is SNHLY and CDR2 is FYNNEI in the germline V gene. This CDR3 is 14 amino acids long. This CDR3 is CASTTGTANSPLHF. In DNA form, the CDR3 reads TGTGCCAGCACGACCGGGACAGCAAATTCACCCCTCCACTTT.

The chain carries TRBV5-1 and TRBJ2-1; the match to TRBD2 covers 10 bases. This CDR3 spans 14 amino acids. J gave up 2 bases and V 6 bases, and 2 bases lay outside the gene matches. CDR1 is SGHRS, CDR2 YFSETQ, per germline. CDR3 residues: CASTLAGTYNEQFF. For the CDR3, the DNA is TGCGCCAGCACACTAGCGGGAACCTACAATGAGCAGTTCTTC.

The chain uses TRBV3-1 and TRBJ1-5, with D maybe TRBD1 (5 bases). Germline lookup yields CDR1 LGHDT and CDR2 YNNKEL (reference sequence). Trimming took off 3 bases at V and 6 bases at J, with 12 bases between the two ends. This CDR3 is built from 14 residues. The CDR3 here is CASSQGRGGQPQHF. The CDR3 nucleotides read TGTGCCAGCAGCCAGGGAAGGGGAGGTCAGCCCCAGCATTTT.

This chain uses TRBV6-5 with TRBJ2-7, with a tentative D call TRBD1 (6 bases). Per germline, CDR1 MNHEY and CDR2 SVGAGI. Trimming cost V 2 bases and J 0 bases, with 8 bases left between them. This CDR3 contains 14 residues. DNA for the CDR3: TGTGCCAGCAGTTACACAGGGAGCTCCTACGAGCAGTACTTC. Translating gives CASSYTGSSYEQYF.

The chain uses TRBV12-3 or TRBV12-4 and TRBJ1-1; D call uncertain. The CDR3 is 11 residues long. V was pared by 0 bases and J by 9 bases, with 5 bases between. CDR3 in amino acids: CASSLAGKAFF. CDR3 in DNA: TGTGCCAGCAGTTTAGCAGGGAAAGCTTTCTTT.